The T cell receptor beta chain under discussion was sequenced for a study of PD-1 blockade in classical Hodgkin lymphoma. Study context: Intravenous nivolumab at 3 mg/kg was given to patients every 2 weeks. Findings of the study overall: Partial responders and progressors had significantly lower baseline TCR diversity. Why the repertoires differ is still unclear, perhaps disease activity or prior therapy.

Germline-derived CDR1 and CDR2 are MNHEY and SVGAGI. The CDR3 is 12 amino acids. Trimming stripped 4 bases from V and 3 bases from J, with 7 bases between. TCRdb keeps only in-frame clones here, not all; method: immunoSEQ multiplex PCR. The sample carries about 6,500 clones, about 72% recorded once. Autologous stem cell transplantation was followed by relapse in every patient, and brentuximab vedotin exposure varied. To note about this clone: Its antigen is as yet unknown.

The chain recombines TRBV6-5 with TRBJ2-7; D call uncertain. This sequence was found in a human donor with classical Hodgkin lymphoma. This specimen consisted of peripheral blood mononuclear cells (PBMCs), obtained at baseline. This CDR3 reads CASSSEGYEQYF. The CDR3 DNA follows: TGTGCCAGCAGTTCCGAAGGCTACGAGCAGTACTTC.